These 21 T cell receptor beta chains were all obtained from the same sample, sequenced in a study of shared clonotypes between healthy human individuals. Using immunoSEQ multiplex PCR, the repertoire was profiled, and TCRdb retains in-frame clones only, with some absent. Of around 480,000 clones in the sample, about 80% were seen once. Sequencing used PBMCs. Receptors originate from a woman in her forties in good health. Some clones in this sample may be carry-over from other donors' samples.

This chain links TRBV6-5 with TRBJ2-3; 7 bases agree with TRBD1. Germline CDR1 MNHEY, CDR2 SVGAGI. V lost 6 bases to trimming and J lost 0 bases; unmatched junction nucleotides: 0. The CDR3 length is 13 residues. Here the CDR3 reads CASRDRSTDTQYF. CDR3 nucleotide sequence: TGTGCCAGCAGGGACAGGAGCACAGATACGCAGTATTTT.

The V gene is TRBV14, the J gene TRBJ2-1; D not certain. The CDR3 is 13 amino acids. The ends were cut back, 1 base at V and 9 bases at J, with 10 bases in the middle. Germline V gene data show CDR1 as SGHDN and CDR2 as FVKESK. This chain's CDR3 is CASSQVGMSEQFF. CDR3 coding DNA: TGTGCCAGCAGCCAAGTGGGAATGAGTGAGCAGTTCTTC.

J is TRBJ2-5 and V is TRBV18; unclear D gene. The CDR3 extends over 16 amino acids. Germline V gene sequence: CDR1 KGHSH, CDR2 LQKENI. V was clipped by 0 bases and J by 3 bases, with 14 bases between them. As DNA, the CDR3 is TGTGCCAGCTCACCACCGTTTGGCTATCTTAAAGAGACCCAGTACTTC. Residues: CASSPPFGYLKETQYF.

This clone came up a few times. This chain links TRBV9 with TRBJ1-1, with a possible D match to TRBD1 (5 bases). Trimming cost V 0 bases and J 1 base, with 16 bases left between them. From germline, CDR1 is SGDLS and CDR2 YYNGEE. The CDR3 totals 17 residues. CDR3 sequence (DNA): TGTGCCAGCAGCGTAGTGAGAGGTGACAGACAGAACACTGAAGCTTTCTTT. Protein product: CASSVVRGDRQNTEAFF.

J is TRBJ2-7 and V is TRBV5-1; a possible D gene is TRBD2 (5 bases). The CDR3 is made up of 12 amino acids. Germline CDR1 SGHRS, CDR2 YFSETQ. Trimming took 3 bases from V and 5 from J, leaving 9 bases between them. DNA for the CDR3: TGCGCCAGCAGCTCTAGCTACCACGAGCAGTACTTC. It is translated as CASSSSYHEQYF.

This chain uses TRBV28 with TRBJ2-5; the D gene is possibly TRBD2 (5 bases). V lost 3 bases, J lost 7 bases, and 9 bases lay in between. This CDR3 contains 12 residues. The germline V gene encodes CDR1 MDHEN and CDR2 SYDVKM. The chain's CDR3 is CASSLYRGTQYF. CDR3 in DNA: TGTGCCAGCAGTTTGTATCGGGGGACCCAGTACTTC.

The chain uses TRBV20-1 and TRBJ2-7; D gene ambiguous. Trimming shortened V by 1 base and J by 10 bases, and 11 bases separated the two germline ends. CDR1 is DFQATT, CDR2 SNEGSKA, per germline (reference sequence). The CDR3 totals 11 residues. Written as DNA, the CDR3 is TGCAGTGCTAGAGCCGACACTCAACAGTACTTC. Translation: CSARADTQQYF.

J is TRBJ2-6 and V is TRBV19; D not resolved. This CDR3 spans 14 amino acids. Germline V gene data show CDR1 as LNHDA and CDR2 as SQIVND (reference sequence). Between the trimmed V and J ends, which lost 4 bases and 0 bases, there was a span of 4 bases. CDR3 protein: CASSTRSGANVLTF. The CDR3 region has the DNA TGTGCCAGTAGTACCCGCTCTGGGGCCAACGTCCTGACTTTC. The complete variable domain, with remaining parts taken from reference TRBV19 and TRBJ2-6, reads DGGITQSPKYLFRKEGQNVTLSCEQNLNHDAMYWYRQDPGQGLRLIYYSQIVNDFQKGDIAEGYSVSREKKESFPLTVTSAQKNPTAFYLCASSTRSGANVLTFGAGSRLTVL.

The V call is TRBV27, the J call TRBJ2-7; 11 bases map to TRBD2. Germline V gene sequence: CDR1 MNHEY, CDR2 SMNVEV (reference sequence). The CDR3 is 15 residues long. V lost 8 bases, J lost 1 base, and 7 bases stayed unmatched. The CDR3 here is CASAGGLAESYEQYF. The DNA for the CDR3 is TGTGCCAGCGCCGGGGGACTAGCGGAGTCCTACGAGCAGTACTTC.

The chain joins TRBV10-3 to TRBJ2-1, with D unresolved. Germline V gene sequence: CDR1 ENHRY, CDR2 SYGVKD. Trimming took 0 bases from V and 8 from J, leaving 11 bases between them. This CDR3 is built from 14 residues. The CDR3 sequence: CAISESESWDEQFF. DNA for the CDR3: TGTGCCATCAGTGAGTCGGAATCGTGGGATGAGCAGTTCTTC.

The chain joins TRBV27 to TRBJ2-1; 10 nucleotides line up with TRBD1. Germline lookup yields CDR1 MNHEY and CDR2 SMNVEV (reference sequence). The CDR3 spans 16 residues. Trimming removed 3 bases from V and 4 bases from J; junction bases left unmatched: 6. CDR3 sequence reads: CASSFQDRGLYNEQFF. The CDR3 bases are TGTGCCAGCAGTTTCCAAGACAGGGGGCTTTACAATGAGCAGTTCTTC.

The chain uses TRBV14 and TRBJ2-7, with 8 bases identical to TRBD1. V was pared by 0 bases and J by 3 bases, with 7 bases of the junction left unmatched. CDR1 is SGHDN, CDR2 FVKESK, per germline. The CDR3 has 16 residues. CDR3 residues: CASSQDWGTGFYEQYF. The DNA of the CDR3 is TGTGCCAGCAGCCAAGATTGGGGGACAGGCTTCTACGAGCAGTACTTC.

The V gene is TRBV2, the J gene TRBJ1-4, with D possibly TRBD1 on 5 matching bases. Germline CDR1 reads SNHLY; CDR2 reads FYNNEI. This CDR3 is built from 13 residues. The V and J ends lost 7 bases and 7 bases respectively, with 13 bases between them. The CDR3 DNA reads as TGTGCCAGCATGAGGGGTGGAAGTGAAAAACTGTTTTTT. Its protein is CASMRGGSEKLFF.

The J gene is TRBJ2-1, the V gene TRBV2; TRBD2 matches 12 bases. The CDR3 contains 17 residues. V dropped 5 bases and J dropped 0; count of bases not matched to a gene: 5. The germline V gene has CDR1 SNHLY and CDR2 FYNNEI. The CDR3 bases are TGTGCCAGCAGTCCTCGGACTAGCGGGGCCTCCTACAATGAGCAGTTCTTC. It specifies CASSPRTSGASYNEQFF.

The chain is built from TRBV6-5 and TRBJ2-5; D tentatively reads TRBD1 or TRBD2 (5 bases each). The CDR3 covers 13 residues. V lost 6 bases and J 2 bases, leaving 10 bases between the germline ends. In germline, CDR1 is MNHEY, CDR2 SVGAGI. DNA of the CDR3: TGTGCCAGCAGGTGGGGGTGGCAAGAGACCCAGTACTTC. This translates into CASRWGWQETQYF.

This clone occurred a few times. V is TRBV10-3 and J is TRBJ2-7; possible D gene TRBD1, 6 bases. The CDR3 spans 15 residues. Germline loops: CDR1 ENHRY, CDR2 SYGVKD. The germline V and J ends were trimmed by 2 bases and 0 bases, with 11 bases remaining between them. DNA of the CDR3: TGTGCCATCAGTGAGACCAGGGGAGACTCCTACGAGCAGTACTTC. This translates into CAISETRGDSYEQYF.

The chain combines TRBV18 with TRBJ2-2; perhaps TRBD2 as D (6 bases). The germline CDR1 and CDR2 sequences are KGHSH and LQKENI. V was pared by 4 bases and J by 0 bases, with 24 bases between. CDR3 length: 20 residues. DNA of the CDR3: TGTGCCAGCTCACGGTCCCGCGGGGAACAAGCCGAAGCGAACACCGGGGAGCTGTTTTTT. As protein: CASSRSRGEQAEANTGELFF.

CDR3 coding DNA: TGTGCCAGCAGCGCAAACCTCTGGGGGACAGATACGCAGTATTTT. Translated: CASSANLWGTDTQYF. The rearrangement links TRBV9 to TRBJ2-3; D may match TRBD1 or TRBD2 (5 bases each). The length of the CDR3 is 15 residues. Germline loops: CDR1 SGDLS, CDR2 YYNGEE. Trimming shortened V by 3 bases and J by 3 bases, and 14 bases separated the two germline ends.

This clone turned up a few times. This chain links TRBV4-2 with TRBJ2-1; tentative D call: TRBD2 (6 bases). Germline V gene sequence: CDR1 LGHNA, CDR2 YNFKEQ. V was cut by 4 bases and J by 2 bases, with 18 bases left in between. This CDR3 is built from 17 residues. CDR3 sequence (DNA): TGTGCCAGCAGCCCACCCCGGACGGGAGAACCCTACAATGAGCAGTTCTTC. It encodes CASSPPRTGEPYNEQFF.

The rearrangement uses TRBV28 and TRBJ2-6; D possibly matches TRBD1 or TRBD2 (6 bases each). The V end was cut by 8 bases, the J end by 0 bases, with 11 bases between. Germline CDR1 MDHEN, CDR2 SYDVKM. The CDR3 is 15 residues long. CDR3 coding DNA: TGTGCCAGCCGGAGGGACATCTCTGGGGCCAACGTCCTGACTTTC. Translating it yields CASRRDISGANVLTF.

This clone was observed a few times. The rearrangement links TRBV5-1 to TRBJ2-5; 8 positions agree with TRBD1. Germline CDR1 and CDR2: SGHRS and YFSETQ. Germline trimming cut 4 bases from V and 1 base from J; bases unmatched to any gene: 0. The CDR3 has 13 amino acids. CDR3: CASSGQGQETQYF. CDR3 DNA: TGCGCCAGCAGCGGACAGGGCCAAGAGACCCAGTACTTC. Full variable domain (missing parts from reference TRBV5-1 and TRBJ2-5): KAGVTQTPRYLIKTRGQQVTLSCSPISGHRSVSWYQQTPGQGLQFLFEYFSETQRNKGNFPGRFSGRQFSNSRSEMNVSTLELGDSALYLCASSGQGQETQYFGPGTRLLVL.